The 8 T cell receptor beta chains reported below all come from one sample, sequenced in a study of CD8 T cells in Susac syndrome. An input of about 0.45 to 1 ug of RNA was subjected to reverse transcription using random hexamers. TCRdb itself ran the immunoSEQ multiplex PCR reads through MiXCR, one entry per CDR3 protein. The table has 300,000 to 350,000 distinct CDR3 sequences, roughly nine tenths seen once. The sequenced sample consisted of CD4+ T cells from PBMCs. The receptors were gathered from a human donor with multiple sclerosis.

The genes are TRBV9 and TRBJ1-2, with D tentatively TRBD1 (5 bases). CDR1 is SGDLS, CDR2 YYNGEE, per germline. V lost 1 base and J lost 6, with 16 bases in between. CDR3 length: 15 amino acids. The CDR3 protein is CASSVWGRGMDGYTF. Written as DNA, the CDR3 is TGTGCCAGCAGCGTATGGGGGAGGGGAATGGATGGCTACACCTTC.

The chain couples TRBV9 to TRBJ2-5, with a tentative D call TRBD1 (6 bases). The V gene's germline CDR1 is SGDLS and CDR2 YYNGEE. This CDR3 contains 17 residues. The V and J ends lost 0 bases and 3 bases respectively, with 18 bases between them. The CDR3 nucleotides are TGTGCCAGCAGCGTAGAAGGTCAGGGGAACGATAAAGAGACCCAGTACTTC. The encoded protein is CASSVEGQGNDKETQYF.

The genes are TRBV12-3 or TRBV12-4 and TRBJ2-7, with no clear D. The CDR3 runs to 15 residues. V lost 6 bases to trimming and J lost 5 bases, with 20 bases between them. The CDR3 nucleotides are TGTGCCAGCAGCAAACTCACGGTGGGTACGGACGAGCAGTACTTC. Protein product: CASSKLTVGTDEQYF.

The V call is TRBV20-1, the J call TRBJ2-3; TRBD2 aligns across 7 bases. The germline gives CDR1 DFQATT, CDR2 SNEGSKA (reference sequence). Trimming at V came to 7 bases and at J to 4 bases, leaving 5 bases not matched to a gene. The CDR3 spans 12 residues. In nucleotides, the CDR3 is TGCAGTGAGCGGGGAGAGGCAGATACGCAGTATTTT. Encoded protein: CSERGEADTQYF.

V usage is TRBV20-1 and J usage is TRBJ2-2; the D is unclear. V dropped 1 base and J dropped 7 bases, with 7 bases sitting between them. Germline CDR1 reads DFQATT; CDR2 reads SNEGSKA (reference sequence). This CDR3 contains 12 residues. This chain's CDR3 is CSARATIGELFF. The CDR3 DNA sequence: TGCAGTGCTAGAGCGACAATCGGGGAGCTGTTTTTT.

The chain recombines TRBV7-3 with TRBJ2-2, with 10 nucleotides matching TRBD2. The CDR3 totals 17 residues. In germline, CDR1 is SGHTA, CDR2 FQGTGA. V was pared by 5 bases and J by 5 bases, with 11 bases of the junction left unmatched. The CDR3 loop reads CASSPTRTSGATGELFF. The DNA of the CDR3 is TGTGCCAGCAGCCCAACGAGGACTAGCGGTGCAACCGGGGAGCTGTTTTTT.

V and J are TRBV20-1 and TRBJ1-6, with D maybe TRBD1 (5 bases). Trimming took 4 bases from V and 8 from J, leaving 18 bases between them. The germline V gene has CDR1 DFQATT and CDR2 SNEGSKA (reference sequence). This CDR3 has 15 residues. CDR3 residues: CSANDVTDSDSPLHF. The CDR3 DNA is TGCAGTGCTAACGACGTGACAGATTCTGATTCACCCCTCCACTTT.

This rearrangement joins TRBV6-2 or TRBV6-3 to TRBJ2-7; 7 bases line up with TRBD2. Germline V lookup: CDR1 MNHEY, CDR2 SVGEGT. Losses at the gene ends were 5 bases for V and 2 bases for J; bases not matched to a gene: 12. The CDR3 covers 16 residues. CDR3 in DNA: TGTGCCAGCAGTAACTACCCGACTAGCCCCACCTACGAGCAGTACTTC. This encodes CASSNYPTSPTYEQYF.